Following are 18 T cell receptor beta chains from one sample sequenced in a study of T cells in Graves' hyperthyroidism and ophthalmopathy. The investigators amplified TCR beta CDR3 regions from RNA transcripts. First-round RT-PCR of the TCR CDR3 relied on the HTBI primer set. TCRdb re-called the multiplex PCR reads through MiXCR, storing one row per CDR3 protein. This table has roughly 280,000 distinct CDR3 sequences, roughly 22% appearing once. The sequenced material came from blood. The receptors were sampled from a man aged 25-45 years with Graves' ophthalmopathy.

This clonotype was seen more than once but under ten times. V gene TRBV11-3 combines with J gene TRBJ2-1, with TRBD2 identical over 10 bases. Germline CDR1 SGHNT, CDR2 YENEEA. J lost 2 bases, V lost 4 bases, and 8 bases had no gene match. The CDR3 sequence is 17 residues long. The CDR3 nucleotides read TGTGCCAGCAGCTCACGCGGACTAGCGGCCACCTACAATGAGCAGTTCTTC. Translating it yields CASSSRGLAATYNEQFF.

This chain links TRBV6-1 with TRBJ1-5; 8 bases are a match to TRBD1. There are 20 residues in the CDR3. CDR1 and CDR2 (germline): MNHNS, SASEGT. V shed 5 bases, J shed 0 bases, and the junction held 18 bases outside the gene matches. The CDR3 spells CASSRNPGTGTSGSNQPQHF. Here the CDR3 DNA reads TGTGCCAGCAGTAGAAACCCCGGGACAGGTACCTCCGGTAGCAATCAGCCCCAGCATTTT.

The chain joins TRBV20-1 to TRBJ2-3, with 7 bases fitting TRBD1. V was pared by 4 bases and J by 4 bases, with 8 bases of the junction left unmatched. This CDR3 region has 14 residues. From germline, CDR1 is DFQATT and CDR2 SNEGSKA (reference sequence). In DNA form, the CDR3 reads TGCAGTGCTACGGACAGGAAGGGATCAGATACGCAGTATTTT. Its translation is CSATDRKGSDTQYF.

The chain uses TRBV20-1 and TRBJ2-1; TRBD2 matches 12 bases. Germline assignment: CDR1 DFQATT and CDR2 SNEGSKA (reference sequence). This CDR3 has 16 amino acids. V shed 6 bases and J 7 bases; nucleotides not matched to a gene: 13. The CDR3 region has the DNA TGCAGTGCCAGCCCGCACCTAGCGGGAGGGGGTAATGAGCAGTTCTTC. Its protein is CSASPHLAGGGNEQFF.

In its sample, this clonotype was seen once. The chain recombines TRBV4-3 with TRBJ1-2; 8 bases align to TRBD1. J was trimmed by 8 bases and V by 1 base; bases with no gene match: 9. The CDR3 spans 15 residues. The germline V gene has CDR1 LGHNA and CDR2 YSLEER. DNA of the CDR3: TGCGCCAGCAGCCAAGGGCGGACAGGGTGGTGGGGCTACACCTTC. Protein: CASSQGRTGWWGYTF.

The chain recombines TRBV5-1 with TRBJ1-6, with D perhaps TRBD1 (6 bases). The CDR3 runs 15 residues. Trimming removed 0 bases at V and 4 bases at J, with 8 bases between. Per germline, CDR1 SGHRS and CDR2 YFSETQ. The chain's CDR3 is CASSLEGGYNSPLHF. The CDR3 DNA follows: TGCGCCAGCAGCTTGGAAGGGGGTTATAATTCACCCCTCCACTTT.

This clonotype was counted many times. The V gene is TRBV11-1, the J gene TRBJ1-1; D is unclear. V was trimmed by 6 bases and J by 5 bases, leaving 10 bases between them. CDR1 and CDR2 from the germline V gene are SGHAT and FQDESV (reference sequence). The CDR3 has 12 amino acids. The CDR3 loop reads CASSLTRTEAFF. The DNA of the CDR3 is TGTGCCAGCAGTTTGACGCGTACTGAAGCTTTCTTT.

V usage is TRBV2 and J usage is TRBJ2-7; 9 positions agree with TRBD1. After removal of 6 bases from V and 3 bases from J, the junction contained 12 bases not matched to a gene. The CDR3 has 16 amino acids. The germline V gene has CDR1 SNHLY and CDR2 FYNNEI. Here the CDR3 DNA reads TGTGCCAGCAGGCCCGGGACAGGACAGGGGTACTACGAGCAGTACTTC. This gives the protein CASRPGTGQGYYEQYF. Full variable domain (outside the CDR3, taken from reference TRBV2 and TRBJ2-7): EPEVTQTPSHQVTQMGQEVILRCVPISNHLYFYWYRQILGQKVEFLVSFYNNEISEKSEIFDDQFSVERPDGSNFTLKIRSTKLEDSAMYFCASRPGTGQGYYEQYFGPGTRLTVT.

Ten or more counts support this clonotype. This sequence joins TRBV11-2 and TRBJ2-3; 8 nucleotides agree with TRBD2. The germline CDR1 and CDR2 sequences are SGHAT and FQNNGV. V shed 6 bases, J shed 3 bases, and the junction held 8 bases outside the gene matches. The CDR3 loop spans 15 amino acids. This CDR3 is CASRSRREVTDTQYF. The CDR3 DNA is TGTGCCAGCAGAAGTCGGCGGGAGGTTACAGATACGCAGTATTTT.

CDR3 in amino acids: CASSWGTQETQYF. The CDR3 nucleotides are TGTGCCAGTTCGTGGGGAACACAAGAGACCCAGTACTTC. The chain has TRBV11-2 and TRBJ2-5; D uncertain. The CDR3 extends over 13 amino acids. V lost 9 bases and J 2 bases, leaving 13 bases between the germline ends. CDR1 is SGHAT, CDR2 FQNNGV, per germline.

Here the CDR3 reads CASIAGRNTGELFF. For the CDR3, the DNA is TGTGCCAGTATAGCGGGAAGGAACACCGGGGAGCTGTTTTTT. The chain uses TRBV19 and TRBJ2-2; 8 bases line up with TRBD2. This CDR3 is 14 amino acids long. J was trimmed by 1 base and V by 7 bases; bases with no gene match: 2. In germline, CDR1 is LNHDA, CDR2 SQIVND (reference sequence).

The gene calls are TRBV28 and TRBJ2-3; a weak D match, TRBD2 (7 bases). CDR3 size: 17 residues. In germline, CDR1 is MDHEN, CDR2 SYDVKM. Trimming removed 3 bases at V and 5 bases at J, with 21 bases between. Here the CDR3 reads CASSFSKPGGPIDTQYF. The DNA for the CDR3 is TGTGCCAGCAGTTTCTCAAAACCCGGGGGGCCAATAGATACGCAGTATTTT.

The chain combines TRBV5-1 with TRBJ1-5; TRBD1 matches at 9 bases. The V and J ends lost 3 bases and 7 bases, in that order; junction bases with no gene match: 8. The germline CDR1 and CDR2 sequences are SGHRS and YFSETQ. CDR3 size: 15 residues. The CDR3 DNA reads TGCGCCAGCAGCTCGACAGGGGGAATTGGGCAGCCCCAGCATTTT. The encoded protein is CASSSTGGIGQPQHF.

The sample holds many counts of this clonotype. The gene calls are TRBV2 and TRBJ2-3; no definite D call. The germline V and J ends were trimmed by 1 base and 3 bases, with 5 bases remaining between them. Germline V gives CDR1 SNHLY, CDR2 FYNNEI. CDR3 length equals 13 residues. In DNA form, the CDR3 reads TGTGCCAGCAGTGAAGAGTCAACAGATACGCAGTATTTT. It is translated as CASSEESTDTQYF.

The chain is built from TRBV11-1 and TRBJ2-7; the D gene could be TRBD1 or TRBD2 (5 bases each). Germline V gene lookup returns CDR1 SGHAT and CDR2 FQDESV (reference sequence). The length of the CDR3 is 15 residues. Trimming took off 3 bases at V and 1 base at J, with 13 bases between the two ends. The DNA of the CDR3 is TGTGCCAGCAGCTTCACGGGACCGTGGTCCTACGAGCAGTACTTC. Encoded protein: CASSFTGPWSYEQYF.

This sequence joins TRBV20-1 and TRBJ2-1; TRBD2 aligns across 8 bases. V trimming: 3 bases; J trimming: 14 bases; junction bases outside the gene matches: 21. The CDR3 is 16 residues long. Looked up from germline, CDR1 is DFQATT and CDR2 is SNEGSKA (reference sequence). CDR3 bases: TGCAGTGCTAGCCCACCCGGGACTAGACACTCTCGAGGGGAGTTCTTC. Encoded protein: CSASPPGTRHSRGEFF.

This clonotype has at least ten counts. The gene calls are TRBV7-9 and TRBJ2-1; 16 nucleotides agree with TRBD2. The CDR3 is made up of 16 amino acids. V was clipped by 5 bases and J by 5 bases; unmatched bases: 3. Per the germline V gene, CDR1 is SEHNR and CDR2 is FQNEAQ (reference sequence). The CDR3 loop reads CASSQGLAGGNNEQFF. The CDR3 DNA is TGTGCCAGCAGCCAGGGACTAGCGGGAGGGAACAATGAGCAGTTCTTC. The full variable domain, rest sourced from reference TRBV7-9 and TRBJ2-1, is DTGVSQNPRHKITKRGQNVTFRCDPISEHNRLYWYRQTLGQGPEFLTYFQNEAQLEKSRLLSDRFSAERPKGSFSTLEIQRTEQGDSAMYLCASSQGLAGGNNEQFFGPGTRLTVL.

There are a few counts of this clonotype. DNA for the CDR3: TGTGCCAGCTCACCACCGCGGGTCTTGGTCAGTAATGAGCAGTTCTTC. The encoded protein is CASSPPRVLVSNEQFF. The chain has TRBV18 and TRBJ2-1; a possible D gene is TRBD2 (5 bases). Germline loops: CDR1 KGHSH, CDR2 LQKENI. CDR3 length: 16 residues. The germline V and J ends were trimmed by 0 bases and 7 bases, with 16 bases remaining between them.